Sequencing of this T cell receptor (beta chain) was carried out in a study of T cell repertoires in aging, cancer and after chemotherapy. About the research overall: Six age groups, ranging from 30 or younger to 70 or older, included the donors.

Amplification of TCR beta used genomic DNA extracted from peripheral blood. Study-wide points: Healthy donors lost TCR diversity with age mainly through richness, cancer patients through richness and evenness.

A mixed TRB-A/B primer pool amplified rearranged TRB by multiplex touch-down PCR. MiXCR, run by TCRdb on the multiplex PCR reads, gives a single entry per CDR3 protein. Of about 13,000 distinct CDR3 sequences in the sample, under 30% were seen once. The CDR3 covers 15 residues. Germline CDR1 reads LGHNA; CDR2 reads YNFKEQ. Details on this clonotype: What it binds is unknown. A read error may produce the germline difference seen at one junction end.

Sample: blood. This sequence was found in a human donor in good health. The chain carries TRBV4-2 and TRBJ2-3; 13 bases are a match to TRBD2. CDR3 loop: CASSLRLAGGDTQYF. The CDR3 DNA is TGCGCCAGCAGCCTTCGACTAGCGGGGGGAGATACGCAGTATTTT.